This entry features one T cell receptor (beta chain) sequence. This sample is drawn from a study of blood T cell repertoires in COVID-19. Study-level background: The cDNA or gDNA used as material had been derived from T cells, B-cell-depleted T cells, or PBMCs.

Original data processing: Researchers report that nucleated cell counts were estimated from reference gene primer amplification. TCRdb keeps only in-frame clones here, not all; method: immunoSEQ multiplex PCR. V and J calls and clone size are those listed in that table; D and trimming were worked out from the DNA. The sample lists over 100,000 clones, around 90% occurring once. This CDR3 has 13 residues. V was trimmed by 5 bases and J by 0 bases, leaving 10 bases between them. Germline lookup yields CDR1 SQVTM and CDR2 ANQGSEA. The chain is built from TRBV29-1 and TRBJ1-1; D not resolved. This clonotype was sampled from a man aged 50 or older with active COVID-19. Sequences were obtained from peripheral blood. For the CDR3, the DNA is TGCAGCGTTCAACAGCGGTTGAACACTGAAGCTTTCTTT. Protein sequence: CSVQQRLNTEAFF.